The entry that follows covers one T cell receptor beta chain sequence. This sample also contains other DNA sequences that code for the same CDR3. This sample stems from a study of shared clonotypes between healthy human individuals. Study-wide context: A few men and a couple of women, aged 18 to 49, were donors. Per-donor plates numbered three CD4 naive, three CD4 memory, two CD8 naive and one CD8 memory.

As defined, naive CD8 cells were CD45RO-negative and positively selected for CCR7, with terminally differentiated effector memory CD45RA+ cells excluded. V was pared by 0 bases and J by 2 bases, with 6 bases between. Germline CDR1 reads SGDLS; CDR2 reads YYNGEE. The CDR3 has 13 residues. Assay: immunoSEQ multiplex PCR; the TCRdb copy retains only in-frame clones and omits some. Of a few million clones listed, about 93% were seen once; the top ten hold roughly 1.7%. Input material: naive CD8+ T cells from PBMCs. The clonotype originates from a man aged 18 to 30 in good health. Some clones in this sample may be carry-over from other donors' samples. The chain is built from TRBV9 and TRBJ2-7; D is unclear. CDR3 DNA sequence: TGTGCCAGCAGCGTAGGCCCTACCTACGAGCAGTACTTC. Translation gives CASSVGPTYEQYF.